This T cell receptor beta chain was sequenced for a study of identical twins. The CDR3 totals 16 residues. CDR1 and CDR2 (germline): DFQATT, SNEGSKA (reference sequence). Trimming took 3 bases from V and 0 from J; bases not matched to a gene: 10. A universal primer site was incorporated via template switching, and the cDNA contained unique molecular identifiers. TCRdb used MiXCR to reprocess the 5' RACE reads, holding one entry per CDR3 protein. The table has 1.5 million to 2 million distinct CDR3 sequences, about 32% seen once. Sequencing was carried out using cord blood. The TCR was taken from a newborn girl in good health. This sequence joins TRBV20-1 and TRBJ1-1, with 7 positions matching TRBD1. CDR3 protein: CSARAGQTVMNTEAFF. In nucleotides, the CDR3 is TGCAGTGCTAGGGCGGGACAGACAGTTATGAACACTGAAGCTTTCTTT.